This entry lists 13 T cell receptor beta chains sequenced from one sample in a study of T-cell memory formation after mild COVID-19. From the 5' RACE reads, TCRdb called clonotypes with MiXCR, one entry per CDR3 protein. The sample records 250,000 to 300,000 distinct CDR3 sequences, around 15% being singletons. Sequenced sample: PBMCs or a T cell subset sorted from them (not recorded which). The receptors derive from a man aged 18 to 30 who had mild COVID-19 (a few samples of this study predate the infection). Cell type and time point are not known.

This clonotype was observed a handful of times. The V call is TRBV10-2, the J call TRBJ2-1; D tentatively reads TRBD1 or TRBD2 (7 bases each). The CDR3 covers 16 residues. CDR1 is WSHSY, CDR2 SAAADI, per germline. V was cut by 6 bases and J by 7 bases, with 22 bases left in between. The CDR3 DNA sequence: TGCGCCAGCAGGGGGGGGACAGCTGGAACGAGGAATGAGCAGTTCTTC. Translated, it gives CASRGGTAGTRNEQFF.

This clonotype was detected only a few times. CDR3 DNA sequence: TGTGCCAGCAGCGTAGTTGTTAGCGGGGGCACAGATACGCAGTATTTT. Its protein is CASSVVVSGGTDTQYF. The genes are TRBV9 and TRBJ2-3, with 8 bases matching TRBD2. Per germline, CDR1 SGDLS and CDR2 YYNGEE. V lost 0 bases to trimming and J lost 1 base; unmatched junction nucleotides: 4. There are 16 residues in the CDR3.

The chain links TRBV29-1 to TRBJ1-2; TRBD1 matches at 9 bases. Unmatched junction bases numbered 8, after V lost 3 bases and J lost 9 bases. Germline V lookup: CDR1 SQVTM, CDR2 ANQGSEA. The length of the CDR3 is 13 residues. CDR3 sequence: CSVEPGQGSSYTF. The CDR3 nucleotides are TGCAGCGTTGAGCCGGGACAGGGTTCAAGCTACACCTTC. Based on the CDR3 plus reference TRBV29-1 and TRBJ1-2, the full variable domain is SAVISQKPSRDICQRGTSLTIQCQVDSQVTMMFWYRQQPGQSLTLIATANQGSEATYESGFVIDKFPISRPNLTFSTLTVSNMSPEDSSIYLCSVEPGQGSSYTFGSGTRLTVV.

In its sample, this clonotype was seen many times. The rearrangement links TRBV5-6 to TRBJ1-2; 9 bases match TRBD1. Germline loops: CDR1 SGHDT, CDR2 YYEEEE. This CDR3 region has 15 residues. V lost 4 bases to trimming and J lost 0 bases; unmatched junction nucleotides: 4. As DNA, the CDR3 is TGTGCCAGCAGCCCGCGGACAGGGGCTAACTATGGCTACACCTTC. Its translation: CASSPRTGANYGYTF.

The chain couples TRBV12-3 or TRBV12-4 to TRBJ2-7; D might be TRBD1 (6 bases). This CDR3 contains 13 residues. V lost 4 bases to trimming and J lost 6 bases, with 13 bases between them. CDR3 bases: TGTGCCAGCAGTTACAGGGTTTTAACCGAGCAGTACTTC. The encoded protein is CASSYRVLTEQYF.

This clonotype was seen a few times. The V and J genes are TRBV6-6 and TRBJ2-1; the D gene is possibly TRBD2 (5 bases). With 2 bases removed from V and 7 bases from J, the gap between germline ends came to 12 bases. Germline CDR1 reads MNHNY; CDR2 reads SVGAGI (reference sequence). The CDR3 has 14 amino acids. The CDR3 region has the DNA TGTGCCAGCAGTTACACCCGGGGTGGGAATGAGCAGTTCTTC. It specifies CASSYTRGGNEQFF.

This clonotype was found many times. V and J are TRBV12-3 or TRBV12-4 and TRBJ2-2; TRBD2 agrees at 8 bases. V gave up 6 bases and J gave up 6 bases; unmatched junction bases: 9. The CDR3 is 15 residues long. The CDR3 reads CASSSGTRGPGELFF. Written as DNA, the CDR3 is TGTGCCAGCAGCTCCGGGACTAGGGGCCCCGGGGAGCTGTTTTTT.

This clonotype was observed a few times. CDR3 in DNA: TGCGCCTCATCCGAAGGGGTTTCGAACACCGGGGAGCTGTTTTTT. The encoded protein is CASSEGVSNTGELFF. V usage is TRBV5-1 and J usage is TRBJ2-2, with D possibly being TRBD1 (5 bases). The CDR3 is made up of 15 amino acids. The germline CDR1 and CDR2 sequences are SGHRS and YFSETQ. The V gene lost 10 bases and the J gene lost 0 bases, with 16 bases spanning the gap. The full variable domain, rest sourced from reference TRBV5-1 and TRBJ2-2, is KAGVTQTPRYLIKTRGQQVTLSCSPISGHRSVSWYQQTPGQGLQFLFEYFSETQRNKGNFPGRFSGRQFSNSRSEMNVSTLELGDSALYLCASSEGVSNTGELFFGEGSRLTVL.

This clonotype was observed many times. The chain is built from TRBV5-1 and TRBJ2-1; D is possibly TRBD2 (6 bases). The CDR3 extends over 13 amino acids. Germline V gene lookup returns CDR1 SGHRS and CDR2 YFSETQ. V dropped 3 bases and J dropped 8 bases, with 12 bases sitting between them. CDR3: CASSSGPGDEQFF. Written as DNA, the CDR3 is TGCGCCAGCAGCTCGGGGCCGGGGGATGAGCAGTTCTTC.

In its sample, this clonotype was seen a few times. This sequence joins TRBV6-6 and TRBJ2-5; 7 bases map to TRBD2. CDR1 and CDR2 (germline): MNHNY, SVGAGI (reference sequence). The CDR3 contains 17 residues. Trimming cost V 5 bases and J 3 bases; bases outside gene matches: 15. The CDR3: CASSQHGTMGLKETQYF. The CDR3 region has the DNA TGTGCCAGCAGTCAACACGGGACTATGGGGTTGAAAGAGACCCAGTACTTC.

This clonotype was detected ten times or more. The V and J genes are TRBV5-1 and TRBJ2-7; D gene unclear. Per germline, CDR1 SGHRS and CDR2 YFSETQ. With 1 base removed from V and 6 bases from J, the gap between germline ends came to 11 bases. This CDR3 comprises 13 residues. The CDR3: CASSLLSATEQYV. The CDR3 DNA reads as TGCGCCAGCAGCTTGCTAAGTGCTACCGAGCAGTACGTC.

This chain links TRBV7-2 with TRBJ1-3; D is unclear. The ends were cut back, 5 bases at V and 3 bases at J, with 14 bases in the middle. The CDR3 totals 15 residues. In germline, CDR1 is SGHTA, CDR2 FQGNSA. DNA of the CDR3: TGTGCCAGCAGCCCGGGAGTTGTGGGTGGAAACACCATATATTTT. Its protein product is CASSPGVVGGNTIYF.

This rearrangement joins TRBV5-1 to TRBJ2-2, with D maybe TRBD1 (6 bases). The V and J ends lost 7 bases and 7 bases respectively, with 14 bases between them. In germline, CDR1 is SGHRS, CDR2 YFSETQ. CDR3 length: 13 amino acids. The CDR3 loop reads CASGVQGDGELFF. CDR3 bases: TGCGCCAGCGGAGTACAGGGTGACGGGGAGCTGTTTTTT.